This TCR beta chain was captured by sequencing in a study of shared clonotypes between healthy human individuals. Study-wide background: Aged between 18 and 49, the donors were a couple of women and three men. Researchers assigned three CD4 naive, three CD4 memory, two CD8 naive and one CD8 memory plate to each donor. Study findings and constraints: Measured sharing among donors was expected to vary with sequencing depth.

As defined, naive CD8 cells were CD45RO-negative and positively selected for CCR7, with terminally differentiated effector memory CD45RA+ cells excluded. V lost 5 bases and J lost 6, with 13 bases in between. The length of the CDR3 is 14 residues. The V gene's germline CDR1 is MNHEY and CDR2 SMNVEV (reference sequence). With respect to this clone: Its antigen is as yet unknown.

Libraries were prepared by immunoSEQ multiplex PCR; TCRdb keeps only in-frame clonotypes and omits some of them. The sample gives around 2,100,000 clones, about 95% of which show up once; 1.2% is in the top ten. The chain employs TRBV27 and TRBJ2-2; possible D gene TRBD1, 5 bases. The receptor was isolated from a young man in good health. The sample taken for sequencing was naive CD8+ T cells sorted from blood. CDR3 in amino acids: CASSPLDRPGELFF. The CDR3 nucleotides read TGTGCCAGCAGTCCCCTAGACAGACCCGGGGAGCTGTTTTTT.